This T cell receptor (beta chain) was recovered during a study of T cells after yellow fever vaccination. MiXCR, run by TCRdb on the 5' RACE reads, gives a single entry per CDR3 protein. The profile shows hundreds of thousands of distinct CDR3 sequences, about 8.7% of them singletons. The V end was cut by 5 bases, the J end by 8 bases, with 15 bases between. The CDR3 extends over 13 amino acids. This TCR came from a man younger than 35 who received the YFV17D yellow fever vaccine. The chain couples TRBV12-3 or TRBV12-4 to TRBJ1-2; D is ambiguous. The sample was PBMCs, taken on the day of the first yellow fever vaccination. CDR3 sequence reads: CASSGNGRLGYTF. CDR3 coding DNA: TGTGCCAGCAGTGGCAACGGGAGGCTCGGCTACACCTTC.